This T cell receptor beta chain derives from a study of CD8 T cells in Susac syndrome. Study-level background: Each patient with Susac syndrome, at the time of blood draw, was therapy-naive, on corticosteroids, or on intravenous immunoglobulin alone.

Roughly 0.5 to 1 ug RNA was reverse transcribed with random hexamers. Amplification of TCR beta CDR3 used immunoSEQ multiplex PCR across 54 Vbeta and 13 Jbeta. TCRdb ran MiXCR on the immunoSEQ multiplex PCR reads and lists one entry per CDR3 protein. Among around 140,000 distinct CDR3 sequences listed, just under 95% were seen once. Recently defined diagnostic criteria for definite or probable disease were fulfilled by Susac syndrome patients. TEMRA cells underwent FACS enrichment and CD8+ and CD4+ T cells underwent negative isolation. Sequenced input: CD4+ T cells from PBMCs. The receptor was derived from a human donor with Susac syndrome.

DNA of the CDR3: TGTGCCAGCAGTTCCCTGACAGGCGCCCATCGTGGCTACACCTTC. It encodes CASSSLTGAHRGYTF. The V and J genes are TRBV27 and TRBJ1-2, with a possible D match to TRBD1 (6 bases). Trimming took 4 bases from V and 7 from J, leaving 19 bases between them. The germline gives CDR1 MNHEY, CDR2 SMNVEV (reference sequence). This CDR3 contains 15 residues.